There are a few counts of the clone carrying this T cell receptor (beta chain). Its antigen is undetermined. CDR1 is ENHRY and CDR2 is SYGVKD in the germline V gene. The V and J ends lost 2 bases and 7 bases, in that order; junction bases with no gene match: 10. CDR3 length: 16 residues. The sample comes from a study of cytomegalovirus exposure and HLA in healthy donors. PCR employed 60 Vbeta and 13 Jbeta primers. Under the authors' procedure: About 83 million unique TCR beta chains, some 11 million shared, were counted in a later analysis. Profiled with immunoSEQ multiplex PCR; TCRdb holds only in-frame clones, not every one. V and J calls plus clone size are reproduced from that table; the DNA served to infer D and trimming. Of 150,000 or so clones in the sample, around 80% were seen once. Donors likely had unrecorded immune exposures despite being nominally healthy when sampled. Study outcomes and limitations: Later analysis identified about 17,000 TCR beta sequences associated with HLA alleles, using a false discovery rate threshold of 0.05.

V gene TRBV10-3 combines with J gene TRBJ1-4, with 7 positions matching TRBD1. This clonotype originated in a woman aged 40 to 55 in good health and CMV-seronegative. The sequencing input was PBMCs. CDR3 sequence: CAISEDTGAAGEKLFF. The DNA for the CDR3 is TGTGCCATCAGTGAGGATACAGGGGCAGCTGGTGAAAAACTGTTTTTT.